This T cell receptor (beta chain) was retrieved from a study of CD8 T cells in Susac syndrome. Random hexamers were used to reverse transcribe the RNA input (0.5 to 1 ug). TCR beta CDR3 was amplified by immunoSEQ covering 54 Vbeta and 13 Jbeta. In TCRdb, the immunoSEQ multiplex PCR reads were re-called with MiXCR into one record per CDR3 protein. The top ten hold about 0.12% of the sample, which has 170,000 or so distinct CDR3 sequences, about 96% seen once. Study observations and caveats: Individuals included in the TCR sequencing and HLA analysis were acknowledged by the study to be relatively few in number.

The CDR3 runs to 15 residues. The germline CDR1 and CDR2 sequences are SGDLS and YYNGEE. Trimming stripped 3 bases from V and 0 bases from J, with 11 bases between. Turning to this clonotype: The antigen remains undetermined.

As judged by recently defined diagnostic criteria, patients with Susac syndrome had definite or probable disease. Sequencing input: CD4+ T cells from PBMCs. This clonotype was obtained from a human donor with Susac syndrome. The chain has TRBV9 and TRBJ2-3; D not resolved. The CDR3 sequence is CASSADSLSTDTQYF. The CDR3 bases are TGTGCCAGCAGCGCCGACTCCCTAAGCACAGATACGCAGTATTTT.